This T cell receptor beta chain derives from a study of blood T cell repertoires in COVID-19. Study-level information: From the United States, Italy and Spain came samples of acute and convalescent COVID-19. PBMCs, B-cell-depleted T cells, or T cells were the source of the cDNA or gDNA that made up the material.

In the source study's methods: Estimates of nucleated cell counts were drawn from the amplification of reference gene primers. Sequencing was performed with immunoSEQ multiplex PCR; in TCRdb, only in-frame clones are kept and a portion is missing. The D gene and trimming were derived from the DNA, and the V and J assignments and clone size from that table. The data contain under 130,000 clones, about 85% of them singletons. The CDR3 runs 15 residues. Per the germline V gene, CDR1 is SGHTA and CDR2 is FQGNSA. Trimming cost V 6 bases and J 1 base; bases outside gene matches: 8. The TCR originated in a man in his fifties or sixties in a cohort sampled during active COVID-19. The sample was peripheral blood. The genes are TRBV7-2 and TRBJ1-1; 7 bases fit TRBD1. The CDR3 spells CASRPGGTANTEAFF. Here the CDR3 DNA reads TGTGCCAGCAGACCCGGCGGGACAGCGAACACTGAAGCTTTCTTT.